This entry describes one T cell receptor (beta chain). There is no known antigen for this receptor. Base qualities are not at hand, and no much larger clone is one base apart. All donors were healthy Caucasians. This specimen belongs to a study of identical twins (dated by TCRdb to the mid-2010s). Background for the entire study: To test whether fetal clonotypes persist, this study deep-sequenced TCR alpha and beta repertoires from monozygotic twins, from unrelated adults of various ages, and from cord blood. To rule out contamination, replicate twin experiments were performed at different times with different library preparation protocols. What the study reported, not specific to this receptor: Fewer insertions were carried by abundant cord blood beta clonotypes, a similar but weaker trend appeared in young adult naive repertoires, and no such trend appeared in memory repertoires. Zero-insertion analyses could be partly confounded by invariant T cells such as MAIT and iNKT, though diverse VJ usage argued against such confounding for most clonotypes. Out-of-frame TCR alpha sequences shared between twins showed an excess of low generation-probability sequences compared with coincidental sharing between unrelated individuals. In beta out-of-frame sequences, excess twin sharing was weaker, because having fewer shared sequences lowered the signal-to-noise ratio. Because the same donors could not be followed over many years, the conclusions relied on cross-sectional statistical analysis. Out-of-frame TCR alpha sharing in monozygotic twins was systematically underestimated by recombination models, whereas sharing between unrelated individuals was in agreement with the recombination models.

The CDR3 spans 15 residues, from the cysteine through the phenylalanine. Only the CDR3 part of the read is kept: 45 bases, read in frame from the first base. CDR1 and CDR2 were assigned from the germline V gene as SGHRS and YFSETQ. Library preparation was by 5' RACE. The reads were generated on an Illumina HiSeq 2000. A universal primer binding site was added through template switching, and the final cDNA carried a unique molecular identifier so that TCR cDNA molecules could be counted accurately. Specific primers in the conserved constant-segment region were used to synthesize first-strand cDNA for TCR alpha and beta chains. Each cDNA library was double barcoded, with a SMART-Mk sample barcode plus Illumina barcodes, to control for contamination. TruSeq adapter sequences, together with Illumina sample barcodes, were added in two successive PCR steps. The TCR alpha and beta cDNA libraries were sequenced on the Illumina HiSeq platform using custom primers. The original pipeline was this. Raw reads were processed with MiGEC to extract unique molecular identifiers, and MiXCR was used to determine CDR3 positions. For each individual, recombination models were inferred using an EM algorithm with the repgenHMM and IGoR tools. Shared clonotype analysis was performed with the tcR package in R, normalizing sharing by the product of cloneset sizes. To study raw recombination free of thymic and clonal selection effects, out-of-frame nonproductive sequences were analyzed. Starting from the raw public reads, TCRdb applied fastp trimming at Q25, assembled clones with MiXCR and retained in-frame beta chains. CDR3 protein sequences are deduplicated, and each keeps its most common genes and DNA. The V and J calls and clone size are TCRdb's, not the authors'. The sample records around 1.7 million distinct CDR3 sequences, about 32% of which are singletons. The ten largest clones capture approximately 0.25% of the sample.

The sequence came from a newborn girl in good health. The rearrangement joined TRBV5-1 to TRBJ2-5; TRBD2 aligns with 11 central bases. The DNA matches TRBJ2-7 better at its end, which makes the J call doubtful. Sequencing input: cord blood. The CDR3 sequence is CASSLILAGDGEQYF. The DNA is TGCGCCAGCAGCTTAATACTAGCGGGGGACGGCGAGCAGTACTTC.